This is a list of T cell receptor beta chains from one sample in a study of T cell responses to AZD1222 COVID-19 vaccine. Method: immunoSEQ multiplex PCR; TCRdb's copy keeps in-frame clones and lacks some. The data show about 76,000 clones, about 88% seen once. The sequencing used peripheral blood, collected on day 0 of AZD1222 vaccination. These receptors originate from an adult in good health. The CDR3 runs from the conserved cysteine through the conserved F or W. A D gene is named only where the DNA matches it firmly. Clone size is not always given. Where it is, it says once, few, many or a class for expanded clones.

clone_size j_call v_call d_call cdr3_aa cdr3_nt
NA TRBJ2-1 TRBV11-1 TRBD1 CASSLEGTDYNEQFF TGTGCCAGCAGCTTAGAAGGGACAGACTACAATGAGCAGTTCTTC
once TRBJ2-3 TRBV9 NA CASSVRGNTDTQYF TGTGCCAGCAGCGTTCGGGGGAACACAGATACGCAGTATTTT
NA TRBJ1-3 TRBV18 TRBD1 CASSPGQAGNTIYF TGTGCCAGCTCACCTGGACAGGCAGGAAACACCATATATTTT
few TRBJ2-5 TRBV29-1 NA CSVEGTWGETQYF TGCAGCGTTGAAGGGACATGGGGAGAGACCCAGTACTTC
NA TRBJ1-2 TRBV3-1/TRBV3-2 NA CASSQEATGSYGYTF TGTGCCAGCAGCCAAGAGGCCACAGGGAGTTACGGCTACACCTTC
few TRBJ2-2 TRBV7-6 TRBD2 CASSLNLAGGPSTGELFF TGTGCCAGCAGCTTAAACCTAGCGGGGGGGCCGTCCACCGGGGAGCTGTTTTTT
NA TRBJ1-3 TRBV7-8 NA CASSLGRTGGRGNTIYF TGTGCCAGCAGCTTAGGAAGGACGGGGGGCAGAGGAAACACCATATATTTT
NA TRBJ1-3 TRBV5-5 NA CASSLGPYSGNTIYF TGTGCCAGCAGCTTGGGACCGTACTCTGGAAACACCATATATTTT
NA TRBJ1-2 TRBV2 TRBD1 CASSQGASGYTF TGTGCCAGCTCCCAGGGGGCGTCCGGCTACACCTTC
NA TRBJ2-1 TRBV6-1 NA CASSEVPPAGTTYNEQFF TGTGCCAGCAGTGAAGTGCCGCCAGCGGGCACTACCTACAATGAGCAGTTCTTC
NA TRBJ1-2 TRBV2 NA CASSEEEVGYTF TGTGCCAGCAGTGAAGAGGAAGTCGGCTACACCTTC
NA TRBJ2-1 TRBV3-1/TRBV3-2 TRBD2 CASSQDPSGGEQFF TGTGCCAGCAGCCAAGATCCAAGCGGGGGTGAGCAGTTCTTC
NA TRBJ1-1 TRBV14 NA CASSPTVGTEAFF TGTGCCAGCAGCCCTACAGTGGGCACTGAAGCTTTCTTT
few TRBJ2-3 TRBV6-1 TRBD2 CASSETSGGADTQYF TGTGCCAGCAGTGAGACTAGCGGGGGGGCAGATACGCAGTATTTT
NA TRBJ1-1 TRBV20-1 NA CSASSPTNTEAFF TGCAGTGCTAGTTCCCCAACGAACACTGAAGCTTTCTTT
NA TRBJ2-2 TRBV5-1 NA CASSLNSDATGELFF TGCGCCAGCAGCTTGAATAGCGACGCCACCGGGGAGCTGTTTTTT
NA TRBJ1-6 TRBV5-1 NA CASSLDPSAYNSPLHF TGCGCCAGCAGCTTGGACCCGAGCGCCTATAATTCACCCCTCCACTTT
NA TRBJ1-1 TRBV29-1 NA CSVRGETEAFF TGCAGCGTTAGGGGCGAGACTGAAGCTTTCTTT
NA TRBJ2-3 TRBV24-1 NA CATSLSDTQYF TGTGCCACCAGTTTATCAGATACGCAGTATTTT
NA TRBJ2-7 TRBV19 NA CASSVTGTNEQYF TGTGCCAGTAGTGTGACAGGTACCAACGAGCAGTACTTC
NA TRBJ2-2 TRBV7-8 NA CASSYRQTGELFF TGTGCCAGCAGCTACCGGCAGACCGGGGAGCTGTTTTTT
NA TRBJ1-6 TRBV14 NA CASRPTRQVNSPLHF TGTGCCAGCCGCCCTACCCGACAGGTTAATTCACCCCTCCACTTT
NA TRBJ1-2 TRBV5-5 TRBD1 CASSFTTGQSINYGYTF TGTGCCAGCAGCTTCACCACGGGACAGTCAATTAACTATGGCTACACCTTC
NA TRBJ2-3 TRBV28 NA CASTPLAGISTDTQYF TGTGCCAGCACCCCCTTGGCCGGGATAAGCACAGATACGCAGTATTTT
NA TRBJ2-7 TRBV2 NA CASSETFEQYF TGTGCCAGCAGTGAGACTTTTGAGCAGTACTTC
NA TRBJ2-1 TRBV6-1 NA CASSETRRQFF TGTGCCAGCAGTGAGACCCGGAGGCAGTTCTTC
NA TRBJ1-6 TRBV7-3 TRBD1 CASSRQGVNSPLHF TGTGCCAGCAGCAGACAGGGTGTGAATTCACCCCTCCACTTT
NA TRBJ1-6 TRBV7-6 TRBD1 CASSPVTGGPVNSPLHF TGTGCCAGCAGCCCCGTAACAGGGGGACCTGTTAATTCACCCCTCCACTTT
few TRBJ2-3 TRBV15 TRBD2 CATSRDLAGPSTDTQYF TGTGCCACCAGCAGAGATCTAGCGGGGCCCTCCACAGATACGCAGTATTTT
NA TRBJ2-7 TRBV6-1 TRBD1 CASSELGQGPYEQYF TGTGCCAGCAGTGAACTGGGACAGGGTCCCTACGAGCAGTACTTC
NA TRBJ1-2 TRBV19 NA CASRPDTNYGYTF TGTGCCAGTAGACCGGACACCAACTATGGCTACACCTTC
NA TRBJ1-2 TRBV29-1 NA CSVEAGANYGYTF TGCAGCGTTGAAGCAGGGGCGAACTATGGCTACACCTTC
NA TRBJ2-5 TRBV7-9 NA CASSRGSRESETQYF TGTGCCAGCAGCCGGGGATCACGGGAGTCGGAGACCCAGTACTTC
few TRBJ2-2 TRBV19 NA CASTSRGADTGELFF TGTGCCAGTACCTCTCGGGGGGCGGACACCGGGGAGCTGTTTTTT
NA TRBJ2-2 TRBV5-1 TRBD1 CASSWTGPTGELFF TGCGCCAGCAGTTGGACAGGGCCCACCGGGGAGCTGTTTTTT
NA TRBJ2-2 TRBV19 TRBD1 CASLATGRTGELFF TGTGCCAGTTTAGCGACAGGGCGGACCGGGGAGCTGTTTTTT
NA TRBJ1-1 TRBV10-2 NA CASSGFSGAEAEAFF TGCGCCAGCAGTGGCTTTTCGGGGGCCGAGGCTGAAGCTTTCTTT
NA TRBJ2-5 TRBV6-6 NA CASSSGLQETQYF TGTGCCAGCAGTTCGGGACTGCAAGAGACCCAGTACTTC
NA TRBJ1-1 TRBV19 TRBD1 CASSLRQGRVTEAFF TGTGCCAGTAGTCTCAGACAGGGGAGGGTCACTGAAGCTTTCTTT
once TRBJ1-5 TRBV11-2 NA CASSLVGGQPQHF TGTGCCAGCAGCTTAGTTGGGGGTCAGCCCCAGCATTTT
few TRBJ2-3 TRBV28 TRBD2 CASSLAGGPGDTQYF TGTGCCAGCAGCTTAGCGGGGGGCCCCGGAGATACGCAGTATTTT
NA TRBJ1-6 TRBV7-6 NA CASSLAGSNSPLHF TGTGCCAGCAGCTTAGCGGGTTCTAATTCACCCCTCCACTTT
NA TRBJ1-4 TRBV11-3 TRBD1 CASSVGTGGDEKLFF TGTGCCAGCAGCGTCGGGACAGGGGGTGATGAAAAACTGTTTTTT
NA TRBJ2-7 TRBV4-1 NA CASSPLDPPEQYF TGCGCCAGCAGCCCCTTGGACCCACCCGAGCAGTACTTC
NA TRBJ2-5 TRBV27 NA CASPLTAPLDSVETQYF TGTGCCAGCCCCCTCACCGCCCCCCTAGATTCCGTCGAGACCCAGTACTTC
NA TRBJ2-7 TRBV6-4 NA CASSDPPVSYEQYF TGTGCCAGCAGTGACCCGCCCGTCTCCTACGAGCAGTACTTC
once TRBJ2-3 TRBV2 TRBD2 CASRRTSGDTQYF TGTGCCAGCAGGCGGACTAGCGGAGATACGCAGTATTTT
once TRBJ2-1 TRBV3-1/TRBV3-2 NA CASSQGVRIGSYNEQFF TGTGCCAGCAGCCAAGGGGTTAGGATAGGGTCCTACAATGAGCAGTTCTTC
NA TRBJ1-1 TRBV7-2 NA CASSLAAMTEAFF TGTGCCAGCAGCTTAGCAGCAATGACTGAAGCTTTCTTT
NA TRBJ2-1 TRBV11-3 TRBD1 CASSLGATGADNEQFF TGTGCCAGCAGCTTAGGAGCGACAGGGGCGGACAATGAGCAGTTCTTC
NA TRBJ2-5 TRBV11-2 NA CASSSGVGMETQYF TGTGCCAGCAGCTCCGGAGTTGGGATGGAGACCCAGTACTTC
once TRBJ2-2 TRBV11-3 NA CASSLEPLTGELFF TGTGCCAGCAGCTTAGAACCCCTCACCGGGGAGCTGTTTTTT
NA TRBJ1-5 TRBV5-1 TRBD1 CASSLEGAQPQHF TGCGCCAGCAGCTTGGAGGGGGCTCAGCCCCAGCATTTT
once TRBJ1-3 TRBV6-5 NA CASTGGTGNTIYF TGTGCCAGCACGGGAGGGACGGGAAACACCATATATTTT
NA TRBJ1-5 TRBV2 NA CASTRSNQPQHF TGTGCCAGCACCAGGAGCAATCAGCCCCAGCATTTT
once TRBJ1-5 TRBV7-8 TRBD1 CASSSQGARNQPQHF TGTGCCAGCAGCTCCCAGGGGGCGCGGAATCAGCCCCAGCATTTT
NA TRBJ2-5 TRBV5-1 NA CASSQRGQGETQYF TGCGCCAGCAGCCAGAGGGGTCAGGGGGAGACCCAGTACTTC
NA TRBJ2-7 TRBV11-1 TRBD2 CASSSSGRASYEQYF TGTGCCAGCAGCTCAAGCGGGAGGGCCTCGTACGAGCAGTACTTC
NA TRBJ1-5 TRBV6-5 NA CASSLGANNNQPQHF TGTGCCAGCAGCTTAGGGGCCAATAATAATCAGCCCCAGCATTTT
NA TRBJ1-4 TRBV15 NA CATSTPGVEKLFF TGTGCCACCAGCACCCCCGGGGTGGAGAAACTGTTTTTT